The present entry profiles one TCR beta chain with its context. The junction and the germline gene differ at one end; a read error may be behind it. These data belong to a study of cytomegalovirus exposure and HLA in healthy donors. PCR involved 60 Vbeta and 13 Jbeta primers. TCRdb's table, derived via immunoSEQ multiplex PCR, lists solely in-frame clones and lacks some. The sample lists 100,000 to 150,000 clones, roughly 84% occurring once. CDR3 length: 16 residues. From germline, CDR1 is SEHNR and CDR2 FQNEAQ (reference sequence). The specimen sequenced was PBMCs. The receptor comes from a woman aged 18-35 years in good health and CMV-seropositive. The chain is built from TRBV7-9 and TRBJ2-1; 8 nucleotides agree with TRBD1. DNA of the CDR3: TGTTCCAGCAGCTTATTCCAGGGGGCTTCCTACAATGAGCAGTTCTTC. Protein sequence: CSSSLFQGASYNEQFF.